This record covers a single TCR beta chain. Germline-derived CDR1 and CDR2 are LGHDT and YNNKEL (reference sequence). The junction had 7 bases not matched to a gene; V was cut back by 3 bases and J by 5 bases. The CDR3 is 16 amino acids. This record belongs to a study of blood T cell repertoires in COVID-19. For the study at large: The samples span acute and convalescent COVID-19 from the United States, Italy and Spain. From T cells, B-cell-depleted T cells, or PBMCs came the material, which was cDNA or gDNA.

Original methodology: Estimates of nucleated cell counts were drawn from the amplification of reference gene primers. Method: immunoSEQ multiplex PCR; TCRdb's copy keeps in-frame clones and lacks some. V and J calls and clone size come straight from that table; D and trimming were deduced from the DNA. The table includes over 300,000 clones, nearly 90% detected once. The V call is TRBV3-1 (or the pseudogene TRBV3-2), the J call TRBJ2-2; 9 bases agree with TRBD2. This receptor was taken from a man between 18 and 29 years old with active or convalescent COVID-19. The sequenced sample was peripheral blood. The DNA for the CDR3 is TGTGCCAGCAGCCATGGCCTAGCGGGGTCTACCGGGGAGCTGTTTTTT. Protein: CASSHGLAGSTGELFF.